Listed below are T cell receptor beta chains from one sample, sequenced in a study of radiotherapy plus CTLA-4 blockade in lung cancer. The repertoire was sequenced with immunoSEQ multiplex PCR; TCRdb's copy has only in-frame clones and lacks some. The repertoire holds 35,000 to 55,000 clones, 65% to 75% seen once, with 20% to 30% in the top ten. The specimen comprised peripheral blood, sampled from a patient treated with radiotherapy plus ipilimumab. These receptors all stem from a human donor with non-small cell lung cancer who had a partial response to radiotherapy plus ipilimumab. Each CDR3 is given with its conserved first and last residue. The order of the fields is clone size, D gene, V gene, J gene, CDR3 DNA, CDR3 protein. The D gene is left open where the match is weak. Clone size is stated in some rows and not others, as once, few, many or a class when expanded.

many	-	TRBV7-8	TRBJ2-5	TGTGCCAGCAGCCTATTTAGGGGGAGTGCGGGAGAGACCCAGTACTTC	CASSLFRGSAGETQYF
-	-	TRBV11-2	TRBJ1-2	TGTGCCAGCAGCTTAGTCCCCGACAGGAGCTATGGCTACACCTTC	CASSLVPDRSYGYTF
-	TRBD2	TRBV7-2	TRBJ2-5	TGTGCCAGCAGCTTAGACGGGGGGGTCCCTCAAGAGACCCAGTACTTC	CASSLDGGVPQETQYF
-	-	TRBV15	TRBJ2-4	TGTGCCACCAGCAGAGCGGGACTAGCCAAAAACATTCAGTACTTC	CATSRAGLAKNIQYF
-	TRBD2	TRBV27	TRBJ2-1	TGTGCCAGCAGAGGCGCTGGACTAGCGAAGCAGTTCTTC	CASRGAGLAKQFF
-	-	TRBV6-5	TRBJ1-2	TGTGCCAGCAGTGAAGCCGCGATCACCTTC	CASSEAAITF
once	-	TRBV5-1	TRBJ2-7	TGCGCCAGCAGCTTGCAGGAATACTACGAGCAGTACTTC	CASSLQEYYEQYF
medium-sized	TRBD1	TRBV2	TRBJ2-7	TGTGCCAGCAGTGAAGACCGGGACAGGGACTTC	CASSEDRDRDF
-	TRBD2	TRBV29-1	TRBJ2-7	TGCAGCGTTGAAGGCGGGACTAGCGGGCGGCCCTACGAGCAGTACTTC	CSVEGGTSGRPYEQYF
once	-	TRBV5-6	TRBJ1-2	TGTGCCAGCAGCTTGGGGCAGATGCCCTATGGCTACACCTTC	CASSLGQMPYGYTF
-	-	TRBV5-1	TRBJ2-3	TGCGCCAGCAGCTCCCCGGAGGGTTCAGATACGCAGTATTTT	CASSSPEGSDTQYF